The TCR beta chain under discussion was sequenced for a study of blood T cell repertoires in COVID-19 (TCRdb year 2020). Regarding the study in general: Collaborator samples came from the United States, Italy and Spain and covered acute and convalescent phases of COVID-19. The repertoires were released in a freely available public database meant as a resource for research on the immune response to SARS-CoV-2. The sample metadata nearly always contained a de-identified subject ID, COVID-19 status, age in years and sex. Where HLA class I and class II types were available, the types were taken from metadata supplied by the sample provider, not from assay-based typing. The prospective study material was composed of cDNA or gDNA derived from T cells, B-cell-depleted T cells, or PBMCs. Deeply sampled blood TCRbeta repertoires from subjects exposed to, actively infected with, or recovered from COVID-19 were included in the dataset. Samples came from the ongoing ImmuneRACE study (first 160 participants) plus 1,254 subjects from 6 global collaborators.

Points on this clone: The antigen it binds to is not known. Base qualities are missing; no much larger clone stands one base away.

TCRbeta CDR3 regions were amplified from genomic DNA by means of the immunoSEQ Assay, a bias-controlled multiplex PCR. As for the authors' bioinformatics: The number of nucleated cells in each sample was estimated from the amplification of reference gene primers within the assay. To quantify the absolute abundance of each unique TCRbeta CDR3 rearrangement, sequence reads were collapsed and filtered. For each sample, productive Simpson clonality was calculated as the square root of Simpson's diversity index over productive rearrangements. This is the immuneACCESS table as TCRdb keeps it, with only in-frame sequences that have V and J called. A part of the clones is gone; compared with another copy, unresolved V genes explain less than half, and the rest is unexplained. V and J calls and clone size are copied from that table; D and trimming were computed from the DNA. This sample comprises about 400,000 clones, around 90% of them detected only once. The top ten clonotypes cover about 2.1% of the sample.

Enrolling through a virtual design, the prospective study's participants ranged in age from about 18 to 100 years and lived across about two dozen United States geographic areas. In the prospective study, participants were assigned to cohorts based on the clinical history participants reported in a screening survey and a study questionnaire. In the prospective study, whole blood, serum and a nasopharyngeal or oropharyngeal swab were collected from each participant by mobile phlebotomists. Over an approximately 2-month period, participants in the prospective study had the option of providing additional blood draws and questionnaires. Before DNA extraction, prospective study blood samples were shipped either frozen or at room temperature. The CDR3 runs 16 amino acids, cysteine and phenylalanine included. Just the 48-base CDR3 DNA is kept, in frame starting at base 1. The junction carries 17 bases between V and J, which are trimmed by 4 bases and 3 bases respectively. CDR1 and CDR2 were assigned from the germline V gene (reference sequence) as MNHEY and SMNVEV.

The study at large found these results: Clinical and demographic metadata were provided uncurated, with the amount varying by source and participant.

This clonotype originated in a woman aged 40-49 years with acute COVID-19. The sequencing input was PBMCs or T cells enriched from blood (not recorded which). The sequence links TRBV27 to TRBJ2-3; a tentative D call is TRBD2 (7 bases match). The CDR3 corresponds to CASSSIGGGATDTQYF. The DNA sequence is given as TGTGCCAGCAGTTCAATCGGAGGGGGGGCAACAGATACGCAGTATTTT.